The source of this T cell receptor (beta chain) is a study of blood T cell repertoires in COVID-19. Overall study context: T cells, B-cell-depleted T cells, or PBMCs provided the cDNA or gDNA that served as material.

Original data processing: Reference gene primer amplification gave nucleated cell count estimates. The assay was immunoSEQ multiplex PCR, and TCRdb's table has in-frame clones only and misses some. V, J and clone size were drawn from that table, and D and trimming were deduced from the DNA. The top ten clones hold around 6.5% of a sample with 150,000 to 200,000 clones, more than 85% of them seen once. Losses at the gene ends were 5 bases for V and 6 bases for J; bases not matched to a gene: 9. This CDR3 comprises 15 residues. Germline CDR1 SGHRS, CDR2 YFSETQ. Sequenced sample: peripheral blood. The origin of this receptor is a woman of 80 years or more in a cohort sampled during active or convalescent COVID-19. This chain joins TRBV5-1 and TRBJ2-2; 8 bases match TRBD1. The DNA for the CDR3 is TGCGCCAGCAGTCCAGGGGGCGTGAAGTCCGGGGAGCTGTTTTTT. It is translated as CASSPGGVKSGELFF.